Each of the 26 T cell receptor beta chains below was sequenced from the same sample in a study of memory CD4+ T cells and cytomegalovirus serostatus. The sort gate was single viable CD3+CD4+CD8-CD45RO+ cells for memory CD4+ T cells. Using immunoSEQ multiplex PCR, the repertoire was profiled, and TCRdb retains in-frame clones only, with some absent. The sample includes roughly 53,000 clones, roughly 72% of them seen just once. The sample was memory CD4+ T cells from blood. The receptor source for this set is an adult in good health and CMV-seronegative.

The chain uses TRBV6-6 and TRBJ1-3; unclear D gene. CDR3 length equals 16 residues. Germline CDR1 MNHNY, CDR2 SVGAGI (reference sequence). Trimming left V 2 bases short and J 0 bases short, with 11 bases between. The CDR3 DNA sequence: TGTGCCAGCAGTTACGATGGAGTGAACTCTGGAAACACCATATATTTT. This encodes CASSYDGVNSGNTIYF.

The chain carries TRBV15 and TRBJ2-1; D perhaps matches TRBD2 (6 bases). This CDR3 has 14 amino acids. CDR1 and CDR2 (germline): LNHNV, YYDKDF (reference sequence). V was pared by 6 bases and J by 4 bases, with 13 bases between. The CDR3 here is CATRISGDYNEQFF. CDR3 DNA: TGTGCCACCAGGATTTCGGGGGATTACAATGAGCAGTTCTTC.

This rearrangement joins TRBV28 to TRBJ2-7; unclear D gene. The V and J ends lost 6 bases and 2 bases respectively, with 20 bases between them. Germline loops: CDR1 MDHEN, CDR2 SYDVKM. CDR3 length equals 16 residues. CDR3 loop: CASSPPPARSPYEQYF. The CDR3 nucleotides are TGTGCCAGCAGCCCACCCCCCGCCCGCTCCCCCTACGAGCAGTACTTC.

The V and J genes are TRBV7-2 and TRBJ1-1; D is undetermined. V gave up 4 bases and J gave up 9 bases, with 9 bases separating them. Germline lookup yields CDR1 SGHTA and CDR2 FQGNSA. The CDR3 extends over 11 amino acids. Here the CDR3 DNA reads TGTGCCAGCAGCTCCGGGCCTCAAGCTTTCTTT. Translation gives CASSSGPQAFF.

This chain links TRBV11-3 with TRBJ2-1; 10 bases line up with TRBD2. In germline, CDR1 is SGHNT, CDR2 YENEEA. The CDR3 is made up of 17 amino acids. The V gene end was trimmed by 4 bases and the J gene end by 0 bases; junction bases not matched to a gene: 6. In DNA, the CDR3 is TGTGCCAGCAGCTCAGGACTAGCGGCTAACTCCTACAATGAGCAGTTCTTC. It yields the protein CASSSGLAANSYNEQFF.

V and J are TRBV5-1 and TRBJ2-7; D is perhaps TRBD1 (5 bases). Per germline, CDR1 SGHRS and CDR2 YFSETQ. There are 14 residues in the CDR3. With 4 bases removed from V and 3 bases from J, the gap between germline ends came to 14 bases. The CDR3 nucleotides are TGCGCCAGCAGCGTCGGCGGCAGGGTCTACGAGCAGTACTTC. Translated, it gives CASSVGGRVYEQYF.

The CDR3 nucleotides read TGTGCCAGCAGCCTGAACGGGCTGCTAGAACAGCCCCAGCATTTT. Protein product: CASSLNGLLEQPQHF. The chain has TRBV5-6 and TRBJ1-5; D is undetermined. V was pared by 4 bases and J by 7 bases, with 18 bases between. CDR3 length: 15 residues. Per germline, CDR1 SGHDT and CDR2 YYEEEE.

The chain combines TRBV27 with TRBJ2-7; no definite D call. The V and J ends lost 5 bases and 3 bases respectively, with 20 bases between them. The V gene's germline CDR1 is MNHEY and CDR2 SMNVEV (reference sequence). This CDR3 region has 16 residues. In nucleotides, the CDR3 is TGTGCCAGCAGTCCGGATCCCAGAAGGGAACTCTACGAGCAGTACTTC. Translated, it gives CASSPDPRRELYEQYF.

This clone was seen a few times. The genes are TRBV5-4 and TRBJ2-2; 9 nucleotides match TRBD2. The length of the CDR3 is 16 residues. Germline CDR1 SGHNT, CDR2 YYREEE (reference sequence). The ends lost 2 bases at V and 6 bases at J; junction bases unmatched: 8. Here the CDR3 DNA reads TGTGCCAGCAGCTTAGGGGCGGGAGGGCCGGCCGGGGAGCTGTTTTTT. Translation gives CASSLGAGGPAGELFF. The variable domain in full, with the rest retrieved from reference TRBV5-4 and TRBJ2-2, is ETGVTQSPTHLIKTRGQQVTLRCSSQSGHNTVSWYQQALGQGPQFIFQYYREEENGRGNFPPRFSGLQFPNYSSELNVNALELDDSALYLCASSLGAGGPAGELFFGEGSRLTVL.

The gene calls are TRBV9 and TRBJ1-4; no clear D. Germline lookup yields CDR1 SGDLS and CDR2 YYNGEE. The CDR3 has 14 residues. V was cut by 0 bases and J by 2 bases, with 5 bases left in between. In DNA form, the CDR3 reads TGTGCCAGCAGCGTAGCTACCACTAATGAAAAACTGTTTTTT. Translating it yields CASSVATTNEKLFF.

In its sample, this clone was seen once. The V and J genes are TRBV28 and TRBJ1-3; 8 nucleotides match TRBD1. Trimming removed 7 bases from V and 0 bases from J; junction bases left unmatched: 14. The CDR3 is 18 amino acids. Germline values: CDR1 MDHEN, CDR2 SYDVKM. Here the CDR3 reads CASTPAGGVLGSGNTIYF. The CDR3 DNA follows: TGTGCCAGCACCCCCGCAGGGGGCGTATTGGGCTCTGGAAACACCATATATTTT. Drawing the rest from reference TRBV28 and TRBJ1-3, the complete variable domain is DVKVTQSSRYLVKRTGEKVFLECVQDMDHENMFWYRQDPGLGLRLIYFSYDVKMKEKGDIPEGYSVSREKKERFSLILESASTNQTSMYLCASTPAGGVLGSGNTIYFGEGSWLTVV.

V usage is TRBV28 and J usage is TRBJ1-2; 7 bases match TRBD1. Germline CDR1 MDHEN, CDR2 SYDVKM. V was pared by 3 bases and J by 5 bases, with 6 bases of the junction left unmatched. This CDR3 has 14 amino acids. Here the CDR3 DNA reads TGTGCCAGCAGTTTGGGACAGACCCCATATGGCTACACCTTC. It is translated as CASSLGQTPYGYTF.

The V call is TRBV6-5, the J call TRBJ2-1, with 7 nucleotides matching TRBD1. This CDR3 is 12 amino acids long. J gave up 3 bases and V 8 bases, and 1 base lay outside the gene matches. Looked up from germline, CDR1 is MNHEY and CDR2 is SVGAGI. Written as DNA, the CDR3 is TGTGCCAGCGGGACAGACTACAATGAGCAGTTCTTC. It is translated as CASGTDYNEQFF.

The chain employs TRBV4-2 and TRBJ2-5, with D possibly TRBD1 on 6 matching bases. Trimming shortened V by 4 bases and J by 5 bases, and 14 bases separated the two germline ends. Germline CDR1 LGHNA, CDR2 YNFKEQ. The length of the CDR3 is 14 residues. The CDR3 protein is CASSRLDSRETQYF. The CDR3 coding sequence is TGTGCCAGCAGCCGATTGGACAGTCGGGAGACCCAGTACTTC.

The chain employs TRBV28 and TRBJ1-3; D is unclear. The V gene lost 5 bases and the J gene lost 4 bases, with 18 bases spanning the gap. The CDR3 spans 16 residues. CDR1 and CDR2 (germline): MDHEN, SYDVKM. This CDR3 reads CASSRVAARGGNTIYF. The CDR3 DNA sequence: TGTGCCAGCAGTCGTGTGGCAGCCCGAGGGGGAAACACCATATATTTT.

The V and J genes are TRBV9 and TRBJ1-3, with 10 bases fitting TRBD1. This CDR3 is built from 15 residues. Per germline, CDR1 SGDLS and CDR2 YYNGEE. The V and J ends lost 4 bases and 3 bases, in that order; junction bases with no gene match: 4. As DNA, the CDR3 is TGTGCCAGCAGCCCGGGACAGGGGTATGGAAACACCATATATTTT. As protein: CASSPGQGYGNTIYF.

This clone is a singleton in its sample. The gene calls are TRBV28 and TRBJ2-4; 10 bases map to TRBD1. The CDR3 loop spans 15 amino acids. Germline V CDR1 and CDR2: MDHEN, SYDVKM. V lost 7 bases to trimming and J lost 6 bases; unmatched junction nucleotides: 9. CDR3 DNA: TGTGCCAGCACCCTTCCGGGACAGGGGAGAAACATTCAGTACTTC. Translation gives CASTLPGQGRNIQYF.

The CDR3 spells CASSLGTGRLGQPQHF. The CDR3 DNA follows: TGTGCCAGCAGCTTAGGTACAGGGAGGTTGGGACAGCCCCAGCATTTT. This sequence joins TRBV7-2 and TRBJ1-5; TRBD1 is a possible D gene (6 bases). Trimming took 1 base from V and 7 from J, leaving 17 bases between them. Germline-derived CDR1 and CDR2 are SGHTA and FQGNSA. The CDR3 loop spans 16 amino acids.

The chain has TRBV27 and TRBJ1-6, with D possibly being TRBD1 (5 bases). The CDR3 loop spans 15 amino acids. The germline CDR1 and CDR2 sequences are MNHEY and SMNVEV (reference sequence). The V gene lost 4 bases and the J gene lost 13 bases, with 20 bases spanning the gap. The CDR3 sequence is CASSSVSGGHPPLHF. The CDR3 nucleotides are TGTGCCAGCAGTTCCGTCAGTGGGGGTCATCCTCCCCTCCACTTT.

This clone was recorded only once. A junction boundary mismatches the germline segment, possibly from a read error. V and J are TRBV7-7 and TRBJ2-5; 13 bases agree with TRBD2. CDR1 SSHAT and CDR2 FNYEAQ come from the germline V gene (reference sequence). The CDR3 spans 14 residues. In nucleotides, the CDR3 is TGTGCTAGCAGCTTAGGGACTAGCGGGGATACCCAGTACTTC. Encoded protein: CASSLGTSGDTQYF. The full variable domain, with the rest looked up from reference TRBV7-7 and TRBJ2-5, is GAGVSQSPRYKVTKRGQDVTLRCDPISSHATLYWYQQALGQGPEFLTYFNYEAQPDKSGLPSDRFSAERPEGSISTLTIQRTEQRDSAMYRCASSLGTSGDTQYFGPGTRLLVL.

The rearrangement links TRBV4-3 to TRBJ2-2; 7 bases fit TRBD2. The junction had 4 bases not matched to a gene; V was cut back by 4 bases and J by 5 bases. The CDR3 is made up of 14 amino acids. The germline CDR1 and CDR2 sequences are LGHNA and YSLEER. CDR3 bases: TGCGCCAGCAGCCCAGCGGGACGTACCGGGGAGCTGTTTTTT. It translates to CASSPAGRTGELFF.

The chain links TRBV7-2 to TRBJ2-7; no reliable D call. The CDR3 runs to 14 residues. Trimming shortened V by 2 bases and J by 4 bases, and 12 bases separated the two germline ends. Germline-derived CDR1 and CDR2 are SGHTA and FQGNSA. The chain's CDR3 is CASSLSLDFYEQYF. The CDR3 DNA reads TGTGCCAGCAGCTTATCACTCGACTTTTACGAGCAGTACTTC.

The chain is built from TRBV6-5 and TRBJ1-4; perhaps TRBD1 as D (5 bases). The V end was cut by 6 bases, the J end by 8 bases, with 16 bases between. The CDR3 runs to 14 residues. Germline loops: CDR1 MNHEY, CDR2 SVGAGI. The CDR3 coding sequence is TGTGCCAGCAGCCCAGGGAGGTATAACGAAAAACTGTTTTTT. Translating gives CASSPGRYNEKLFF.

V and J are TRBV6-1 and TRBJ1-4; 8 bases align to TRBD1. The CDR3 is 15 amino acids. V shed 6 bases, J shed 3 bases, and the junction held 6 bases outside the gene matches. In germline, CDR1 is MNHNS, CDR2 SASEGT. The CDR3 DNA is TGTGCCAGCAGCAAGGACAGGGCAGCTAATGAAAAACTGTTTTTT. This codes for CASSKDRAANEKLFF.

This clone was seen a single time. This chain connects TRBV2 to TRBJ2-1, with no clear D. The CDR3 runs 15 residues. V was clipped by 8 bases and J by 0 bases, with 14 bases between them. Germline V lookup: CDR1 SNHLY, CDR2 FYNNEI. The CDR3 here is CASSSALSSYNEQFF. The DNA of the CDR3 is TGTGCCAGCTCTTCAGCTTTGAGCTCCTACAATGAGCAGTTCTTC.

The V and J genes are TRBV6-5 and TRBJ2-2; D perhaps matches TRBD2 (5 bases). Per the germline V gene, CDR1 is MNHEY and CDR2 is SVGAGI. There are 14 residues in the CDR3. V gave up 5 bases and J gave up 5 bases, with 12 bases separating them. Here the CDR3 DNA reads TGTGCCAGCAGTAGCCTAGGCGGGACCGGGGAGCTGTTTTTT. Its translation: CASSSLGGTGELFF.